This T cell receptor (beta chain) emerged from a study of vaccination and CD4 T cells after COVID-19. Overall study context: The interval from dose two to post-vaccine sampling had a median of around 79 days, and it ranged from 14 to 241.

There are a few counts of this clonotype. What it binds is unknown. Germline V lookup: CDR1 MNHNS, CDR2 SASEGT. V gave up 0 bases and J gave up 2 bases; unmatched junction bases: 2. The CDR3 is 16 amino acids. Overall study findings and caveats: Post-vaccination, and not before, a median 86.3% of reactive clones appeared in convalescent patients.

With the Oncomine TCR Beta short-read assay, DNA from cultured CD4+ T cells was sequenced. TCRdb passed the PCR reads through MiXCR, listing each CDR3 protein once. This sample has about 5,600 distinct CDR3 sequences; about 30% occur once, and the top ten carry 10% to 11%. Treatment noted: approximately 11-day PBMC culture with coronavirus spike peptide pools or control peptides (ViraFEST assay). The culture of a few million PBMCs per well included 9.5 to 10 IU/ml IL-2 and around 10 ug/ml peptide pools. This chain uses TRBV6-1 with TRBJ2-1, with TRBD2 matching over 9 bases. This TCR came from a human donor who had recovered from COVID-19. Material: CD4+ T cells from blood, cultured in vitro, obtained after SARS-CoV-2 vaccination. The chain's CDR3 is CASSEASGGAYNEQFF. In nucleotides, the CDR3 is TGTGCCAGCAGTGAAGCTAGCGGGGGCGCCTACAATGAGCAGTTCTTC.